The source of this T cell receptor beta chain is a study of graft-versus-host responses after intestinal transplantation. The method was immunoSEQ multiplex PCR; TCRdb's version includes in-frame clones alone and lacks a portion of them. Here the sample spans roughly 90,000 clones, roughly 90% being singletons. As to this clone: Its antigen is currently unknown.

The receptor was isolated from a human donor who was the organ donor for an intestinal transplant. Source: unstimulated CD4+ T cells sorted from spleen or lymph node cells, taken before transplant.

CDR3 nucleotides: TGTGCCAGCAGTGAAGGGCTTAGGACAGGGAACACTGAAGCTTTCTTT. Translation gives CASSEGLRTGNTEAFF. This sequence joins TRBV2 and TRBJ1-1; 7 bases align to TRBD1. Trimming cost V 1 base and J 1 base; bases outside gene matches: 6. The germline CDR1 and CDR2 sequences are SNHLY and FYNNEI. The CDR3 is made up of 16 amino acids.